The 32 T cell receptor beta chains below all came from one sample that was sequenced in a study of beta chain features in type 1 diabetes. Study-wide findings and caveats: TCRB CDR3 length was moderately but significantly reduced in all four CD4+ subsets of Type 1 diabetes patients.

These TCRs' antigens remain unknown. Every bit of the isolated RNA underwent reverse transcription, so sequencing read expressed TCRB transcripts. Assay used: immunoSEQ multiplex PCR; TCRdb lists only in-frame clones, some missing. In the table there are under 250,000 clones, about 14% of which are singletons. The sequencing input was naive CD4+ T cells from blood. These receptors all come from a man under 40 with type 1 diabetes.

This clone has only a few counts. The CDR3 spells CASSRGGYEQYF. In DNA, the CDR3 is TGTGCCAGCAGTCGAGGAGGGTACGAGCAGTACTTC. V is TRBV25-1 and J is TRBJ2-7; a possible D gene is TRBD2 (6 bases). CDR1 is MGHDK, CDR2 SYGVNS, per germline. The CDR3 covers 12 residues. Between the trimmed V and J ends, which lost 5 bases and 4 bases, there was a span of 9 bases.

The CDR3 region has the DNA TGTGCCAGCAGTTCACAGGGAAGCAATCAGCCCCAGCATTTT. Its translation is CASSSQGSNQPQHF. The chain combines TRBV2 with TRBJ1-5; D might be TRBD1 (6 bases). The CDR3 loop spans 14 amino acids. The V gene's germline CDR1 is SNHLY and CDR2 FYNNEI. V was shortened by 5 bases and J by 1 base, with 9 bases between the two germline ends.

This clone turned up a few times. V gene TRBV28 combines with J gene TRBJ2-3, with TRBD1 matching 10 bases. CDR3 length: 14 residues. Per germline, CDR1 MDHEN and CDR2 SYDVKM. V was clipped by 7 bases and J by 3 bases; unmatched bases: 4. The CDR3 sequence: CASKSGQGTDTQYF. The CDR3 DNA follows: TGTGCCAGCAAGTCGGGACAGGGGACAGATACGCAGTATTTT.

The chain is built from TRBV5-1 and TRBJ2-7; 7 bases align to TRBD1. Germline V gene sequence: CDR1 SGHRS, CDR2 YFSETQ. V shed 0 bases, J shed 2 bases, and the junction held 5 bases outside the gene matches. There are 15 residues in the CDR3. CDR3 residues: CASSLGGTVPYEQYF. The CDR3 DNA sequence: TGCGCCAGCAGCTTGGGGGGGACAGTTCCCTACGAGCAGTACTTC. Drawing the rest from reference TRBV5-1 and TRBJ2-7, the complete variable domain is KAGVTQTPRYLIKTRGQQVTLSCSPISGHRSVSWYQQTPGQGLQFLFEYFSETQRNKGNFPGRFSGRQFSNSRSEMNVSTLELGDSALYLCASSLGGTVPYEQYFGPGTRLTVT.

The gene calls are TRBV6-5 and TRBJ2-2, with D uncertain. Per the germline V gene, CDR1 is MNHEY and CDR2 is SVGAGI. This CDR3 comprises 11 residues. Between the trimmed V and J ends, which lost 6 bases and 10 bases, there was a span of 9 bases. CDR3 nucleotides: TGTGCCAGCAGGAAGAAGCTGGAGCTGTTTTTT. This gives the protein CASRKKLELFF.

The chain employs TRBV5-1 and TRBJ2-6, with 8 bases fitting TRBD1. The CDR3 runs to 17 residues. The V gene's germline CDR1 is SGHRS and CDR2 YFSETQ. V lost 4 bases and J lost 4; bases outside the gene matches: 10. The chain's CDR3 is CASSPTTGGAGANVLTF. The CDR3 region has the DNA TGCGCCAGCAGCCCCACCACAGGGGGAGCCGGGGCCAACGTCCTGACTTTC.

The chain couples TRBV6-5 to TRBJ2-7, with 8 bases matching TRBD1. V was pared by 6 bases and J by 0 bases, with 7 bases of the junction left unmatched. The CDR3 runs to 15 residues. CDR1 MNHEY and CDR2 SVGAGI come from the germline V gene. Written as DNA, the CDR3 is TGTGCCAGCAGGGGAACAGGGGGATCCTCCTACGAGCAGTACTTC. It translates to CASRGTGGSSYEQYF.

V is TRBV19 and J is TRBJ2-1; TRBD2 matches 12 bases. The CDR3 covers 18 residues. Germline V gene data show CDR1 as LNHDA and CDR2 as SQIVND (reference sequence). V trimming: 4 bases; J trimming: 8 bases; junction bases outside the gene matches: 15. CDR3 bases: TGTGCCAGTAGTAGGCGACTGACTAGCGGGGGAGTCAGCGATGAGCAGTTCTTC. Its protein is CASSRRLTSGGVSDEQFF.

The gene calls are TRBV7-9 and TRBJ1-5; 7 bases align to TRBD1. Germline V gene lookup returns CDR1 SEHNR and CDR2 FQNEAQ (reference sequence). The CDR3 consists of 15 residues. V was clipped by 1 base and J by 3 bases; unmatched bases: 3. In DNA, the CDR3 is TGTGCCAGCAGCTTAGTGGGACAGAACAATCAGCCCCAGCATTTT. The encoded protein is CASSLVGQNNQPQHF.

This clone was seen a handful of times. The chain uses TRBV30 and TRBJ2-5, with D possibly matching TRBD2 (6 bases). Germline CDR1 is GTSNPN and CDR2 is SVGIG (reference sequence). V lost 4 bases, J lost 5 bases, and 11 bases lay in between. The CDR3 is 12 amino acids. CDR3 protein: CAWTGGPETQYF. In nucleotides, the CDR3 is TGTGCCTGGACCGGAGGGCCGGAGACCCAGTACTTC. The full variable domain, rest sourced from reference TRBV30 and TRBJ2-5, is SQTIHQWPATLVQPVGSPLSLECTVEGTSNPNLYWYRQAAGRGLQLLFYSVGIGQISSEVPQNLSASRPQDRQFILSSKKLLLSDSGFYLCAWTGGPETQYFGPGTRLLVL.

The genes are TRBV5-1 and TRBJ1-5; 7 bases align to TRBD1. The V segment lost 4 bases and the J segment 0 bases; nucleotides outside the gene matches: 7. This CDR3 is 16 amino acids long. Germline CDR1 SGHRS, CDR2 YFSETQ. CDR3: CASSEGQANSNQPQHF. CDR3 DNA: TGCGCCAGCAGCGAAGGACAGGCTAATAGCAATCAGCCCCAGCATTTT. Full variable domain (outside the CDR3, taken from reference TRBV5-1 and TRBJ1-5): KAGVTQTPRYLIKTRGQQVTLSCSPISGHRSVSWYQQTPGQGLQFLFEYFSETQRNKGNFPGRFSGRQFSNSRSEMNVSTLELGDSALYLCASSEGQANSNQPQHFGDGTRLSIL.

V gene TRBV25-1 combines with J gene TRBJ2-3, with D perhaps TRBD2 (5 bases). Germline V CDR1 and CDR2: MGHDK, SYGVNS. The CDR3 covers 17 residues. Trimming left V 4 bases short and J 3 bases short, with 20 bases between. The CDR3: CASSVLAGRPGTDTQYF. The DNA for the CDR3 is TGTGCCAGCAGTGTGCTAGCAGGACGCCCCGGAACAGATACGCAGTATTTT.

Written as DNA, the CDR3 is TGTGCGACACTAAGGGCTAGCGCGGAGACCCAGTACTTC. It specifies CATLRASAETQYF. J is TRBJ2-5 and V is TRBV2; D may be TRBD2 (6 bases). Germline V gene sequence: CDR1 SNHLY, CDR2 FYNNEI. The CDR3 extends over 13 amino acids. Filled out from reference TRBV2 and TRBJ2-5, the complete variable domain reads EPEVTQTPSHQVTQMGQEVILRCVPISNHLYFYWYRQILGQKVEFLVSFYNNEISEKSEIFDDQFSVERPDGSNFTLKIRSTKLEDSAMYFCATLRASAETQYFGPGTRLLVL.

The V and J genes are TRBV27 and TRBJ2-3, with TRBD1 matching 11 bases. V lost 5 bases, J lost 4 bases, and 2 bases stayed unmatched. The CDR3 covers 14 residues. CDR1 and CDR2 from the germline V gene are MNHEY and SMNVEV (reference sequence). In DNA, the CDR3 is TGTGCCAGCAGTCGGACAGGGGGCGCAGATACGCAGTATTTT. This sequence encodes CASSRTGGADTQYF.

In the case of this clone: Other DNA sequences in the same sample also yield this CDR3. The rearrangement joins TRBV9 to TRBJ2-3; 11 bases align to TRBD1. V was pared by 2 bases and J by 0 bases, with 2 bases of the junction left unmatched. This CDR3 is 16 amino acids long. CDR1 SGDLS and CDR2 YYNGEE come from the germline V gene. CDR3 loop: CASSVGDRGSTDTQYF. The CDR3 DNA reads as TGTGCCAGCAGCGTTGGGGACAGGGGGAGCACAGATACGCAGTATTTT.

In its sample, this clone was seen a few times. DNA for the CDR3: TGTGCCAGCAGCCCCCCCAGGGCGAATCAGCCCCAGCATTTT. Its protein product is CASSPPRANQPQHF. This sequence joins TRBV7-2 and TRBJ1-5, with D perhaps matching TRBD1 (5 bases). The V gene's germline CDR1 is SGHTA and CDR2 FQGNSA. The ends were cut back, 5 bases at V and 4 bases at J, with 12 bases in the middle. The CDR3 contains 14 residues.

This clone has a handful of counts. The chain carries TRBV6-6 and TRBJ2-5; 7 bases are a match to TRBD2. J was trimmed by 4 bases and V by 8 bases; bases with no gene match: 7. The CDR3 is 13 amino acids. Germline CDR1 reads MNHNY; CDR2 reads SVGAGI (reference sequence). CDR3 region: CASAVGEGETQYF. The CDR3 region has the DNA TGTGCCAGCGCCGTGGGGGAGGGAGAGACCCAGTACTTC.

This clone occurred a few times. The chain carries TRBV29-1 and TRBJ2-3; 13 bases match TRBD2. Losses at the gene ends were 4 bases for V and 7 bases for J; bases not matched to a gene: 11. Germline V gene lookup returns CDR1 SQVTM and CDR2 ANQGSEA. The CDR3 is 16 amino acids. As DNA, the CDR3 is TGCAGCGTTGGTGGGGGACTAGCGGGGTCCTCGAATACGCAGTATTTT. It translates to CSVGGGLAGSSNTQYF.

A few counts support this clone. The gene calls are TRBV30 and TRBJ2-3, with TRBD2 identical over 11 bases. V gave up 8 bases and J gave up 6 bases; unmatched junction bases: 10. Per the germline V gene, CDR1 is GTSNPN and CDR2 is SVGIG (reference sequence). CDR3 length: 14 amino acids. Written as DNA, the CDR3 is TGTGCCGGGGGACTAGCGGAGGGGAGGGATACGCAGTATTTT. Its protein is CAGGLAEGRDTQYF.

This clone has just a few counts. The chain employs TRBV5-1 and TRBJ2-3; TRBD2 aligns across 8 bases. CDR1 and CDR2 (germline): SGHRS, YFSETQ. V was clipped by 3 bases and J by 0 bases; unmatched bases: 3. The CDR3 has 15 amino acids. DNA of the CDR3: TGCGCCAGCAGCTCGACTAGCGATAGCACAGATACGCAGTATTTT. Translating gives CASSSTSDSTDTQYF.

This clone was detected only a few times. This rearrangement joins TRBV30 to TRBJ2-5, with 9 bases that match TRBD2. The ends lost 2 bases at V and 4 bases at J; junction bases unmatched: 8. The CDR3 extends over 15 amino acids. Germline assignment: CDR1 GTSNPN and CDR2 SVGIG (reference sequence). CDR3 in DNA: TGTGCCTGGAGTAACAAGCGGGAGGCCCCAGAGACCCAGTACTTC. It specifies CAWSNKREAPETQYF.

CDR3 region: CASSGEINEQFF. CDR3 bases: TGTGCCAGCTCGGGAGAAATCAATGAGCAGTTCTTC. This chain uses TRBV2 with TRBJ2-1; TRBD2 is a possible D gene (6 bases). The CDR3 totals 12 residues. Trimming stripped 8 bases from V and 6 bases from J, with 11 bases between. CDR1 is SNHLY, CDR2 FYNNEI, per germline.

The V call is TRBV29-1, the J call TRBJ1-1; 7 bases are shared with TRBD1. The CDR3 runs to 12 residues. The germline gives CDR1 SQVTM, CDR2 ANQGSEA. V trimming: 7 bases; J trimming: 3 bases; junction bases outside the gene matches: 5. The CDR3 region has the DNA TGCAGCGGAGGGGGCGAGTACACTGAAGCTTTCTTT. It is translated as CSGGGEYTEAFF.

This clone was recorded a few times. The genes are TRBV11-3 and TRBJ2-7; D possibly corresponds to TRBD2 (6 bases). This CDR3 has 14 residues. Germline V lookup: CDR1 SGHNT, CDR2 YENEEA. Trimming stripped 7 bases from V and 1 base from J, with 14 bases between. The CDR3 is CASTTRDGSYEQYF. In nucleotides, the CDR3 is TGTGCCAGCACCACGCGGGACGGTTCCTACGAGCAGTACTTC.

This clone was detected a few times. This chain uses TRBV2 with TRBJ2-7; 10 nucleotides agree with TRBD1. V shed 6 bases, J shed 4 bases, and the junction held 6 bases outside the gene matches. CDR3 length: 14 residues. Germline V gene lookup returns CDR1 SNHLY and CDR2 FYNNEI. CDR3 sequence: CASSRDRGSYEQYF. CDR3 DNA sequence: TGTGCCAGCAGCCGGGACAGGGGAAGTTACGAGCAGTACTTC.

The gene calls are TRBV9 and TRBJ2-6; a possible D gene is TRBD1 (5 bases). This CDR3 spans 17 amino acids. The germline V gene encodes CDR1 SGDLS and CDR2 YYNGEE. V shed 3 bases and J shed 0 bases, with 13 bases lying between them. Written as DNA, the CDR3 is TGTGCCAGCAGCGGGGGCACCGACCCCTCTGGGGCCAACGTCCTGACTTTC. Its protein is CASSGGTDPSGANVLTF.

V is TRBV21-1 and J is TRBJ2-7; the table's D call TRBD2 went unverified against the DNA. TRBV21-1 is a pseudogene. This CDR3 spans 11 amino acids. CDR3 in DNA: TGTGCCAGCAGCAAAAGCGGGGAGCAGTACTTC. This translates into CASSKSGEQYF.

This clone was found a few times. The chain uses TRBV30 and TRBJ1-2; D remains ambiguous. Germline loops: CDR1 GTSNPN, CDR2 SVGIG (reference sequence). Trimming removed 0 bases at V and 8 bases at J, with 7 bases between. The length of the CDR3 is 11 residues. Here the CDR3 reads CAWSVPLGYTF. CDR3 DNA sequence: TGTGCCTGGAGTGTACCACTGGGCTACACCTTC.

V gene TRBV5-4 combines with J gene TRBJ2-7; TRBD1 might be the D (5 bases). The V and J ends lost 0 bases and 2 bases respectively, with 9 bases between them. CDR3 length: 14 amino acids. Germline V gene sequence: CDR1 SGHNT, CDR2 YYREEE (reference sequence). Here the CDR3 DNA reads TGTGCCAGCAGCTTGGGGGGCGGACCCTACGAGCAGTACTTC. Translating it yields CASSLGGGPYEQYF. Variable domain in full (rest from reference TRBV5-4 and TRBJ2-7): ETGVTQSPTHLIKTRGQQVTLRCSSQSGHNTVSWYQQALGQGPQFIFQYYREEENGRGNFPPRFSGLQFPNYSSELNVNALELDDSALYLCASSLGGGPYEQYFGPGTRLTVT.

The V call is TRBV5-1, the J call TRBJ1-1, with TRBD1 matching over 7 bases. The CDR3 is 12 amino acids. V lost 4 bases, J lost 8 bases, and 5 bases stayed unmatched. Per the germline V gene, CDR1 is SGHRS and CDR2 is YFSETQ. CDR3 loop: CASSRLQGEAFF. DNA of the CDR3: TGCGCCAGCAGCCGACTACAGGGGGAAGCTTTCTTT.

The chain joins TRBV19 to TRBJ2-7; TRBD1 is a possible D gene (6 bases). With 4 bases removed from V and 10 bases from J, the gap between germline ends came to 14 bases. In germline, CDR1 is LNHDA, CDR2 SQIVND (reference sequence). The CDR3 is 12 amino acids. CDR3 sequence (DNA): TGTGCCAGTAGTAGCACAGGGCACGGCCAGTACTTC. It translates to CASSSTGHGQYF. Together with reference TRBV19 and TRBJ2-7, the CDR3 gives the full variable domain: DGGITQSPKYLFRKEGQNVTLSCEQNLNHDAMYWYRQDPGQGLRLIYYSQIVNDFQKGDIAEGYSVSREKKESFPLTVTSAQKNPTAFYLCASSSTGHGQYFGPGTRLTVT.

As concerns this clone: The junction departs from the called germline gene at one end, perhaps through a read error. The gene calls are TRBV14 and TRBJ2-7, with a weak D call TRBD1 (5 bases). There are 12 residues in the CDR3. The V gene's germline CDR1 is SGHDN and CDR2 FVKESK. CDR3 nucleotide sequence: TGTGCCAGCAGCCAAGAACTTGGCAGGGTCCACTTC. It encodes CASSQELGRVHF.